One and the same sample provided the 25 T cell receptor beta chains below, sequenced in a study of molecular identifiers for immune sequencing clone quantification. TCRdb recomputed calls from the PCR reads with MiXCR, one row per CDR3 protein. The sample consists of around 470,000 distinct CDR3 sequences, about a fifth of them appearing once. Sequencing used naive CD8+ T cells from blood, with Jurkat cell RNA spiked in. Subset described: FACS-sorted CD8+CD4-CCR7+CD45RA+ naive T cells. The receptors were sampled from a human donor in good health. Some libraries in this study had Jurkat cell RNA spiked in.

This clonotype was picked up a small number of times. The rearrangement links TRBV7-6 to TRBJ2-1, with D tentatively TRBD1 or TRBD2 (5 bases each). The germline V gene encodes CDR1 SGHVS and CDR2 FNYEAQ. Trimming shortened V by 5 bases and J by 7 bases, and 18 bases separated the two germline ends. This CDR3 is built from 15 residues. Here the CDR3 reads CASSPDDGGRNEQFF. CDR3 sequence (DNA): TGTGCCAGCAGCCCAGACGATGGGGGTAGGAATGAGCAGTTCTTC.

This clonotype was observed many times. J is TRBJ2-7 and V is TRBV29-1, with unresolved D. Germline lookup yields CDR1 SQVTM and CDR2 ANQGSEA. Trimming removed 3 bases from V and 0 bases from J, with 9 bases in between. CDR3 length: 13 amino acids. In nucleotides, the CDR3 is TGCAGCGTTGATGACGGAAGCTCCTACGAGCAGTACTTC. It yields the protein CSVDDGSSYEQYF.

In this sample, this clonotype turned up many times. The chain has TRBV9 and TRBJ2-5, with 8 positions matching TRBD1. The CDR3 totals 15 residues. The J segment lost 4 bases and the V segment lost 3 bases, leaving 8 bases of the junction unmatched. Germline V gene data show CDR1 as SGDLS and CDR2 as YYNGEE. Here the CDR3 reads CASSEAGGRGETQYF. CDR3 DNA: TGTGCCAGCAGCGAGGCAGGGGGCCGTGGAGAGACCCAGTACTTC.

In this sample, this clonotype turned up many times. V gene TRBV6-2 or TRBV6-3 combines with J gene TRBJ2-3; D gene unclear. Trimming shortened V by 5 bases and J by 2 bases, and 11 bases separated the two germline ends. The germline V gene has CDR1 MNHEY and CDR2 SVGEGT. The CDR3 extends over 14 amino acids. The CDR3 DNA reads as TGTGCCAGCAGTCCCTACGCGGACACAGATACGCAGTATTTT. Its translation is CASSPYADTDTQYF.

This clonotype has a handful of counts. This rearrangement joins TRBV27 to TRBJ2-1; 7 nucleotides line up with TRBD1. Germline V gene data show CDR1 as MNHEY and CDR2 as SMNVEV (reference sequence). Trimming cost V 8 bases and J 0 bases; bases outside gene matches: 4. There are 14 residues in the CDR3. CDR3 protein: CASGQDNSYNEQFF. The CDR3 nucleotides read TGTGCCAGCGGACAGGACAACTCCTACAATGAGCAGTTCTTC.

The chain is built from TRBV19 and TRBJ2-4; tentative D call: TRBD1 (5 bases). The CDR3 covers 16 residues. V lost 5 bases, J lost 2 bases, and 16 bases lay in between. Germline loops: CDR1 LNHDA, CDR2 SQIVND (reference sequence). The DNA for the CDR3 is TGTGCCAGTAGTTTTGGGCCCAGGGAATCCAAAAACATTCAGTACTTC. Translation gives CASSFGPRESKNIQYF.

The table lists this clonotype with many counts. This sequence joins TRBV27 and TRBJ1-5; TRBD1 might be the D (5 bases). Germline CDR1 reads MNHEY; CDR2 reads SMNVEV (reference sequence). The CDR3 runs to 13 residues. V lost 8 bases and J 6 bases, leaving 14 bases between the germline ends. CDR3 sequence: CASSLGVGQPQHF. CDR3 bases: TGTGCCAGCTCTTTGGGGGTTGGTCAGCCCCAGCATTTT.

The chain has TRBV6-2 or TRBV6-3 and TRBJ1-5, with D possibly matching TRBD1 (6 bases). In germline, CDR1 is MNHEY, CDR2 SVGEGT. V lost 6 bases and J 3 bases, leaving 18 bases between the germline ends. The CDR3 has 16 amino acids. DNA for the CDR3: TGTGCCAGCAGCAGGGCGGGGGCTGATTACAATCAGCCCCAGCATTTT. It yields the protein CASSRAGADYNQPQHF.

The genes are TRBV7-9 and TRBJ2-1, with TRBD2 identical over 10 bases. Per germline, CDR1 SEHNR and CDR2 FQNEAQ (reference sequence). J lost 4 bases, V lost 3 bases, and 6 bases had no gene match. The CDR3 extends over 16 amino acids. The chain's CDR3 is CASSLVLAGAYNEQFF. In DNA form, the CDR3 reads TGTGCCAGCAGCTTGGTCCTAGCGGGAGCTTACAATGAGCAGTTCTTC.

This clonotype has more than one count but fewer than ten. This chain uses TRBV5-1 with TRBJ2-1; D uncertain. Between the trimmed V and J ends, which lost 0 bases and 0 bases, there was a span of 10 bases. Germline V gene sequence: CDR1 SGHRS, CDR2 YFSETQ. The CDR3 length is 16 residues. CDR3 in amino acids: CASSLAGRGSYNEQFF. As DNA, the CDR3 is TGCGCCAGCAGCTTGGCCGGCCGAGGCTCCTACAATGAGCAGTTCTTC. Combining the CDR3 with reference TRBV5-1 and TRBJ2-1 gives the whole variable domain KAGVTQTPRYLIKTRGQQVTLSCSPISGHRSVSWYQQTPGQGLQFLFEYFSETQRNKGNFPGRFSGRQFSNSRSEMNVSTLELGDSALYLCASSLAGRGSYNEQFFGPGTRLTVL.

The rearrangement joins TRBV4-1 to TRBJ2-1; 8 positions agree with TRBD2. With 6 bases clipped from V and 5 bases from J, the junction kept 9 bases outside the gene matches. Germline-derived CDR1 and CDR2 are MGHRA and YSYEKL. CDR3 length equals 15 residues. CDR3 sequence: CASREREYPDNEQFF. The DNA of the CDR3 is TGCGCCAGCAGAGAGCGGGAGTATCCGGACAATGAGCAGTTCTTC.

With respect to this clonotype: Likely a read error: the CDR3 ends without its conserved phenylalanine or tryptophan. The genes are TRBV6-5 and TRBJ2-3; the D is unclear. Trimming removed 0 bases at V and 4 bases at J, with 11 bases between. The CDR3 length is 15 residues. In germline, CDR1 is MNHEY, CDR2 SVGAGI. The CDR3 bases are TGTGCCAGCAGTTACTCGGCCGTACTCTCAGATACGCAGTATCTT. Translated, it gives CASSYSAVLSDTQYL.

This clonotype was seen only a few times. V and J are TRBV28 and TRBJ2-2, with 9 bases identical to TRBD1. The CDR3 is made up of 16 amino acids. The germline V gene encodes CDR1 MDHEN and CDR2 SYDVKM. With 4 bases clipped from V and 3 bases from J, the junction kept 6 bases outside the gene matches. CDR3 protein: CASSSGTGFYTGELFF. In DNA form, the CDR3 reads TGTGCCAGCAGTTCCGGGACAGGGTTTTACACCGGGGAGCTGTTTTTT. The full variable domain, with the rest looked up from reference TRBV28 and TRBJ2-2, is DVKVTQSSRYLVKRTGEKVFLECVQDMDHENMFWYRQDPGLGLRLIYFSYDVKMKEKGDIPEGYSVSREKKERFSLILESASTNQTSMYLCASSSGTGFYTGELFFGEGSRLTVL.

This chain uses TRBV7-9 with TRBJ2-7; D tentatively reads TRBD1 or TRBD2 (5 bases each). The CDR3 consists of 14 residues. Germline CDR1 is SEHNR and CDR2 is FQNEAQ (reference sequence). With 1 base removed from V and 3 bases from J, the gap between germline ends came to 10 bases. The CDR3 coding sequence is TGTGCCAGCAGCTTAGGCAGGGACGGCTACGAGCAGTACTTC. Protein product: CASSLGRDGYEQYF. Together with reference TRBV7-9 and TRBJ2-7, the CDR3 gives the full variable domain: DTGVSQNPRHKITKRGQNVTFRCDPISEHNRLYWYRQTLGQGPEFLTYFQNEAQLEKSRLLSDRFSAERPKGSFSTLEIQRTEQGDSAMYLCASSLGRDGYEQYFGPGTRLTVT.

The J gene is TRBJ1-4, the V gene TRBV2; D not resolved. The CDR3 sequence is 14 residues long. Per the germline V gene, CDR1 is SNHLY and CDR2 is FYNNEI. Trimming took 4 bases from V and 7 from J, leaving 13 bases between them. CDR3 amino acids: CASSVPPQLEKLFF. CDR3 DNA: TGTGCCAGCAGTGTCCCCCCCCAGCTTGAAAAACTGTTTTTT.

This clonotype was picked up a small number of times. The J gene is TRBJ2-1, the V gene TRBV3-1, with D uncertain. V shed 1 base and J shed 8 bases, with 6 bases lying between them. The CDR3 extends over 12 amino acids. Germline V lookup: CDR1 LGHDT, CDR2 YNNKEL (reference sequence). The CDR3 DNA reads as TGTGCCAGCAGCCAAGTCGGAGATGAGCAGTTCTTC. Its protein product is CASSQVGDEQFF.

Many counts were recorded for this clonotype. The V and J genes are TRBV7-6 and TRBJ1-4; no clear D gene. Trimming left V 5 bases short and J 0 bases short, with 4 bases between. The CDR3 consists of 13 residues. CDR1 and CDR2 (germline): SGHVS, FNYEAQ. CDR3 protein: CASSPSTNEKLFF. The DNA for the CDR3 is TGTGCCAGCAGCCCATCAACTAATGAAAAACTGTTTTTT.

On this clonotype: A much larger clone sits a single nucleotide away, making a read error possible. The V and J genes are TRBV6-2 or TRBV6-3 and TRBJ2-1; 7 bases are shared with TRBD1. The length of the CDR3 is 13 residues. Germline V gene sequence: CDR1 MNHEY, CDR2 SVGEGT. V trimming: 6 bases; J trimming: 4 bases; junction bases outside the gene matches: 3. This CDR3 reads CASRPGQYNEQFF. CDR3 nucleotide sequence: TGTGCCAGCAGGCCGGGACAGTACAATGAGCAGTTCTTC.

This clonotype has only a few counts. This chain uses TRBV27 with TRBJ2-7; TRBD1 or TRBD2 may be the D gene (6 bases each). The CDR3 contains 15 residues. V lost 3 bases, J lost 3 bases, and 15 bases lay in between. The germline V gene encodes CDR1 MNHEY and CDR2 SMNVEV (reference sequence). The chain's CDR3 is CASSLYSGGGYEQYF. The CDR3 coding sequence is TGTGCCAGCAGTTTGTACTCCGGGGGCGGCTACGAGCAGTACTTC.

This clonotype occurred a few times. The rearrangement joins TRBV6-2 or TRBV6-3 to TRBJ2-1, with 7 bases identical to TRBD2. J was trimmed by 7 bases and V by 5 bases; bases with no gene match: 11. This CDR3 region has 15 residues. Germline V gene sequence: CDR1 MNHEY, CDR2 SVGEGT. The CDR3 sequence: CASSTGREPGNEQFF. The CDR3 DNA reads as TGTGCCAGCAGTACTGGGCGGGAGCCGGGGAATGAGCAGTTCTTC.

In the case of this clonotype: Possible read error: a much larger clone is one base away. DNA of the CDR3: TGTGCCAGCAGTTTCCAGTTCAACATTCAGTACTTC. Its translation is CASSFQFNIQYF. The chain couples TRBV12-3 or TRBV12-4 to TRBJ2-4; no clear D gene. The CDR3 runs to 12 residues. V was shortened by 3 bases and J by 7 bases, with 7 bases between the two germline ends.

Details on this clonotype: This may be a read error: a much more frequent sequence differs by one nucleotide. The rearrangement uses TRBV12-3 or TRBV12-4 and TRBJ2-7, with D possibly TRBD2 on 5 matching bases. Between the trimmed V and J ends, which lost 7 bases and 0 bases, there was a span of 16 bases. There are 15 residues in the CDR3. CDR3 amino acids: CASTPGPGCSYEQYF. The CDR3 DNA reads TGTGCCAGCACTCCCGGTCCGGGGTGCTCCTACGAGCAGTACTTC.

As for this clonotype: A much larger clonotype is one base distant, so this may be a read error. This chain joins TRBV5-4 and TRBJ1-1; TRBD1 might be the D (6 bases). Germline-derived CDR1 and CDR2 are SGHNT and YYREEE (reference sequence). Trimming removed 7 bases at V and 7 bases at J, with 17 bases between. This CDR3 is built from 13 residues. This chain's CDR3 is CASGQRAYIEAFF. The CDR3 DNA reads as TGTGCCAGCGGACAGAGGGCATATATTGAAGCTTTCTTT.

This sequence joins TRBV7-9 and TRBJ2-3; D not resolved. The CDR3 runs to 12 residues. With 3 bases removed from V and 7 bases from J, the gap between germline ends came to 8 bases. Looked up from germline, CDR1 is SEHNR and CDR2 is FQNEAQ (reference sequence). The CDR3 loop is CASSLYEYTQYF. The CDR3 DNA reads TGTGCCAGCAGCTTGTATGAGTATACGCAGTATTTT.

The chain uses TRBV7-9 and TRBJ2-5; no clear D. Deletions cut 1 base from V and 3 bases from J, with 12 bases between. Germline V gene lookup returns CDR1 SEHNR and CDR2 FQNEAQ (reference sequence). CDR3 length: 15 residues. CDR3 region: CASSLVLLGKETQYF. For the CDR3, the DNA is TGTGCCAGCAGCTTAGTACTTTTGGGGAAAGAGACCCAGTACTTC.